The source of this T cell receptor beta chain is a study of T cells in localized non-small cell lung cancer. Regarding the study as a whole: Median detection of top 100 tumor clones in adjacent lung was around 60 clones. Uninvolved adjacent lung, not tumor, had the highest T cell clonality. A higher density of T cells in blood coincided with extended overall survival. Sequencing was restricted to one tumor region; therefore, heterogeneity remains possible.

Points on this clone: Its antigen is not known.

Trimming cost V 5 bases and J 11 bases, with 18 bases left between them. CDR3 length: 13 residues. Per germline, CDR1 MNHGY and CDR2 SAAAGT. This table comes from immunoSEQ multiplex PCR, and its TCRdb copy is limited to in-frame clones, with some not included. The table shows 5,500 to 8,000 clones, with over 40% occurring only once. The rearrangement uses TRBV6-8 and TRBJ1-1; D perhaps matches TRBD1 (5 bases). The source was lung tumor tissue, collected before any cancer treatment. This receptor was obtained from a man between 40 and 70 years old with stage III lung adenocarcinoma. For the CDR3, the DNA is TGTGCCAGCAGTCCGGGACCGGCCTTAGGGGCTTTCTTT. Its translation: CASSPGPALGAFF.